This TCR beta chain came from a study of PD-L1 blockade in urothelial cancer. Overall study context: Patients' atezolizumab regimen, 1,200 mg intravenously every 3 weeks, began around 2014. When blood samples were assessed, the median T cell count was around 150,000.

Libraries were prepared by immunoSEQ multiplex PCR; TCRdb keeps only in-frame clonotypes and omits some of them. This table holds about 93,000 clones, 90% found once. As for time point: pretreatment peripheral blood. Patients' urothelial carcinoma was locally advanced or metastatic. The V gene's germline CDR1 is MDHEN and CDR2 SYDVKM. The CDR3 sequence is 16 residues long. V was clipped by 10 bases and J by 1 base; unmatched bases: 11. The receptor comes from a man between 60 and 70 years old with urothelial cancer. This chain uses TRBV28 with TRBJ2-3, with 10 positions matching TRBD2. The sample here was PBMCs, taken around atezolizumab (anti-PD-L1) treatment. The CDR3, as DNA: TGTGCCACCTTAGCGGGAGGATCATTTCGCACAGATACGCAGTATTTT. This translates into CATLAGGSFRTDTQYF.